This T cell receptor (beta chain) was identified in a study of cytomegalovirus exposure and HLA in healthy donors. Study-level points and caveats: About 87% or about 30% of the time was how often most TCR beta V segments were productive, according to an earlier analysis.

This clone was detected a few times. What it binds is unknown. Germline CDR1 is MNHNY and CDR2 is SVGAGI (reference sequence). The CDR3 has 14 amino acids. The V gene lost 2 bases and the J gene lost 0 bases, with 7 bases spanning the gap. The study ran its PCR with 60 Vbeta and 13 Jbeta primers. The protocol was immunoSEQ multiplex PCR, while the TCRdb copy is restricted to in-frame clones and leaves out a portion. The sample has about 170,000 clones, 62% seen once. What was sequenced was PBMCs. The TCR originated in a man aged 35 to 55 in good health and CMV-seronegative. V usage is TRBV6-6 and J usage is TRBJ1-1, with no clear D. In DNA, the CDR3 is TGTGCCAGCAGTTACACCCAGATGAACACTGAAGCTTTCTTT. This encodes CASSYTQMNTEAFF.